A selection of T cell receptor beta chains follows, all from one sample in a study of blood T cell repertoires in COVID-19. The table came from immunoSEQ multiplex PCR; TCRdb's copy has only in-frame clones and leaves some out. Among 150,000 to 200,000 clones, 79% were seen once, and the ten largest hold 17%. Sequencing was carried out using peripheral blood. The receptors come from a man aged 60 to 69 with active or convalescent COVID-19. The CDR3 runs from the conserved cysteine through the conserved F or W. D genes are given only for firm matches. A clone size is listed for some rows: how often the clone was seen (once, few, many), or a class if it is expanded.

clone size	V gene	J gene	CDR3 length	D gene	CDR3 DNA	CDR3 protein
-	TRBV5-6	TRBJ2-3	15	TRBD2	TGTGCCAGCAGCTTTCGGAGCGGGGGCACAGATACGCAGTATTTT	CASSFRSGGTDTQYF
-	TRBV3-1/TRBV3-2	TRBJ1-2	14	-	TGTGCCAGCAGCCATGTCGGTAGGGAGGGCGGCTACACCTTC	CASSHVGREGGYTF
once	TRBV6-5	TRBJ1-1	14	-	TGTGCCAGCTTCAAGGCAGGCCGGAACACTGAAGCTTTCTTT	CASFKAGRNTEAFF
-	TRBV19	TRBJ2-6	15	-	TGTGCCACCGCGGGACAGACCCCTGGGGCCAACGTCCTGACTTTC	CATAGQTPGANVLTF
once	TRBV27	TRBJ2-7	16	TRBD2	TGTGCCAGCAGTTTAATTGTTGGGACTAGTATACACGAGCAGTACTTC	CASSLIVGTSIHEQYF
-	TRBV29-1	TRBJ1-1	11	-	TGCAGCGGGGCTTTAGGCACTGAAGCTTTCTTT	CSGALGTEAFF
once	TRBV4-1	TRBJ2-7	13	-	TGCGCCAGCAGCCAAACAGGGACCTACGAGCAGTACTTC	CASSQTGTYEQYF
-	TRBV7-9	TRBJ2-3	15	TRBD1	TGTGCCAGCAGCTCGCGACAGGGGGCTGGAGATACGCAGTATTTT	CASSSRQGAGDTQYF
-	TRBV7-6	TRBJ2-5	16	TRBD1	TGTGCCAGCAGCTCTAATAACGGACAGGGTGGGGAGACCCAGTACTTC	CASSSNNGQGGETQYF
-	TRBV12-3/TRBV12-4	TRBJ2-2	13	-	TGTGCCTGGGGGCTAGCGGCTACCGGGGAGCTGTTTTTT	CAWGLAATGELFF
-	TRBV5-1	TRBJ2-3	14	-	TGCGCCAGCAGCTGGACAGCTAGCACAGATACGCAGTATTTT	CASSWTASTDTQYF
-	TRBV12-1	TRBJ2-2	17	-	TGTGCCAGCAGCGGGGTTCGTCTAGCGGGACACACCGGGGAGCTGTTTTTT	CASSGVRLAGHTGELFF
-	TRBV29-1	TRBJ2-1	12	TRBD2	TGCAGCGTCCACCGGGAGGACAATGAGCAGTTCTTC	CSVHREDNEQFF
-	TRBV28	TRBJ2-7	15	-	TGTGCCAGCAGTTTCCACAGGGCCTTTAGGGACGAGCAGTACTTC	CASSFHRAFRDEQYF
-	TRBV15	TRBJ2-7	16	TRBD2	TGTGCCACCAGCAGAGATCGGACTAGCGGTTCCTACGAGCAGTACTTC	CATSRDRTSGSYEQYF
-	TRBV7-8	TRBJ2-1	20	-	TGTGCCAGCAGCTTACGTCTAGCACCGACCGTACGTGAGAGGCTTGATGAGCAGTTCTTC	CASSLRLAPTVRERLDEQFF